The clone carrying this TCR beta chain occurred many times. The antigen is unknown. CDR3 length equals 14 residues. V shed 1 base and J shed 7 bases, with 13 bases lying between them. The germline gives CDR1 MDHEN, CDR2 SYDVKM. There were TCR beta CDR3 regions amplified from RNA transcripts. First-round RT-PCR of the TCR CDR3 relied on the HTBI primer set. Using its own MiXCR run on the multiplex PCR reads, TCRdb lists one record per CDR3 protein. The data hold approximately 690,000 distinct CDR3 sequences, with less than 25% observed a single time. These data originate in a study of T cells in Graves' hyperthyroidism and ophthalmopathy. Ophthalmopathy cases scored 3 or more on the Clinical Activity Score and 4 or more on NOSPECS grade, with duration below 3 months. General observations from the study: Appearing also in blood were most of the thyroid clonotypes expanded above 0.001.

The specimen was blood. The receptor was isolated from a man aged 25 to 45 with Graves' ophthalmopathy. This chain uses TRBV28 with TRBJ1-2; maybe TRBD1 (6 bases). CDR3 sequence (DNA): TGTGCCAGCAGTTTATTACAGGGCAAAGGTGGCTACACCTTC. Translated: CASSLLQGKGGYTF.